One TCR beta chain is described in this entry. This sample stems from a study of cytomegalovirus exposure and HLA in healthy donors. The V segment lost 6 bases and the J segment 1 base; nucleotides outside the gene matches: 4. The CDR3 runs 14 residues. Looked up from germline, CDR1 is MNHEY and CDR2 is SMNVEV (reference sequence). Primers for the PCR totalled 60 Vbeta and 13 Jbeta. Some clones are missing from TCRdb's copy, which holds only in-frame ones; the method was immunoSEQ multiplex PCR. The sample yields 90,000 to 100,000 clones, 70% to 85% seen once. Sequencing was done on a sample of PBMCs. The gene calls are TRBV27 and TRBJ2-7, with 9 bases identical to TRBD1. The receptor was isolated from a man in his fifties or sixties in good health and CMV-seronegative. This CDR3 is CASRLQGASYEQYF. The CDR3 DNA is TGTGCCAGCAGGTTACAGGGGGCATCCTACGAGCAGTACTTC.